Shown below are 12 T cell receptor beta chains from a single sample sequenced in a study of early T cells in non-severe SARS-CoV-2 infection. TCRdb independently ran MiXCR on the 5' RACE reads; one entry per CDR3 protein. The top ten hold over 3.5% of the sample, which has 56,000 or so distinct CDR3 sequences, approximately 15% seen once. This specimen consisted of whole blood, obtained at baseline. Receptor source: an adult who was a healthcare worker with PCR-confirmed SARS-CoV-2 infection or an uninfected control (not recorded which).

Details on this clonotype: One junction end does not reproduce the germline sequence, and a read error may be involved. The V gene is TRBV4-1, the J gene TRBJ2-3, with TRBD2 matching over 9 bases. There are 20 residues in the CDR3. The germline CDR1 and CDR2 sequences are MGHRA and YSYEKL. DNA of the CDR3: TGCACCAGCAGCCAAGATCCCTTCTCGACTAGCGGTCCGTCCACAGATACGCAGTATTTT. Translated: CTSSQDPFSTSGPSTDTQYF.

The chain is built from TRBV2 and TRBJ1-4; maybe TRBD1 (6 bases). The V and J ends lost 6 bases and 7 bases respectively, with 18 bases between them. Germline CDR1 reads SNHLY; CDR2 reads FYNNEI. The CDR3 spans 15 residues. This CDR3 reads CASRVDRRVAEKLFF. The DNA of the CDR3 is TGTGCCAGCAGGGTGGACAGACGGGTAGCTGAAAAACTGTTTTTT. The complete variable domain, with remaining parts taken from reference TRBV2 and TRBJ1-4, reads EPEVTQTPSHQVTQMGQEVILRCVPISNHLYFYWYRQILGQKVEFLVSFYNNEISEKSEIFDDQFSVERPDGSNFTLKIRSTKLEDSAMYFCASRVDRRVAEKLFFGSGTQLSVL.

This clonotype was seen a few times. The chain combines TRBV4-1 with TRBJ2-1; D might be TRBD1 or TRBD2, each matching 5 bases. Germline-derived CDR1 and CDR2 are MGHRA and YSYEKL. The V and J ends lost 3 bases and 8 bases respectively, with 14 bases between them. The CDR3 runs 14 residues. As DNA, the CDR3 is TGCGCCAGCAGCCAGAGGACCCTGGGGGATGAGCAGTTCTTC. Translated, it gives CASSQRTLGDEQFF.

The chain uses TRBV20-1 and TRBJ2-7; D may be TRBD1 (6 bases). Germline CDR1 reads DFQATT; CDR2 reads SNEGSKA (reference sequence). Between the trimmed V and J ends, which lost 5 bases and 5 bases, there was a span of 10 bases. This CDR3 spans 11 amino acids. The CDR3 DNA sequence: TGCAGTGCTCCACAGGGACACGAGCAGTACTTC. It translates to CSAPQGHEQYF.

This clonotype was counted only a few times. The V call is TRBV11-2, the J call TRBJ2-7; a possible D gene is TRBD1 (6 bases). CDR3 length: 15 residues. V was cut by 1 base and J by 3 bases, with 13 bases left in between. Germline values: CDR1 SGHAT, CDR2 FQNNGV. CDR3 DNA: TGTGCCAGCAGCTTAGGGGCAGGGGCGAACTACGAGCAGTACTTC. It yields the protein CASSLGAGANYEQYF. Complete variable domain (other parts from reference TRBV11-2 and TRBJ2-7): EAGVAQSPRYKIIEKRQSVAFWCNPISGHATLYWYQQILGQGPKLLIQFQNNGVVDDSQLPKDRFSAERLKGVDSTLKIQPAKLEDSAVYLCASSLGAGANYEQYFGPGTRLTVT.

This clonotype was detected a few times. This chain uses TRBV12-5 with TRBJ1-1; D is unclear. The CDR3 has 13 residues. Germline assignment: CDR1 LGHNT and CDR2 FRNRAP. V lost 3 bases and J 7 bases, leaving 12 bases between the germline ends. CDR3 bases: TGTGCTAGTGGTTTCCAAGACGCCTTTGAAGCTTTCTTT. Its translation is CASGFQDAFEAFF. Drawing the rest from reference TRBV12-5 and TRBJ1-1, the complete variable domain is DARVTQTPRHKVTEMGQEVTMRCQPILGHNTVFWYRQTMMQGLELLAYFRNRAPLDDSGMPKDRFSAEMPDATLATLKIQPSEPRDSAVYFCASGFQDAFEAFFGQGTRLTVV.

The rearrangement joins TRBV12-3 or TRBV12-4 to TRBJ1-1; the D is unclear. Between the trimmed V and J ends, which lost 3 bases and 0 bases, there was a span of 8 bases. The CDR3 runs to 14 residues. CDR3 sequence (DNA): TGTGCCAGCAGTTTCGGCACCGTGAACACTGAAGCTTTCTTT. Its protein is CASSFGTVNTEAFF.

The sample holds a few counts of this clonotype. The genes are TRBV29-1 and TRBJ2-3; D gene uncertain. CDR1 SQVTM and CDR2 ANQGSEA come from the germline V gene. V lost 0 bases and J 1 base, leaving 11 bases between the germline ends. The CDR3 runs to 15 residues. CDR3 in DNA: TGCAGCGTTGAAGATAGGTGGCTAGGCACAGATACGCAGTATTTT. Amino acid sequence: CSVEDRWLGTDTQYF.

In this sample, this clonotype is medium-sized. The CDR3 reads CASSYRGQEFGGYTF. The CDR3 region has the DNA TGTGCCAGCAGCTATCGGGGACAGGAGTTTGGCGGCTACACCTTC. The chain recombines TRBV12-3 or TRBV12-4 with TRBJ1-2; 8 nucleotides match TRBD1. The junction had 14 bases not matched to a gene; V was cut back by 6 bases and J by 8 bases. This CDR3 has 15 amino acids.

The CDR3 protein is CASSFLAGVSETQYF. The CDR3 bases are TGCGCCAGCAGCTTCTTAGCGGGAGTGTCAGAGACCCAGTACTTC. The chain has TRBV5-1 and TRBJ2-5, with TRBD2 matching over 9 bases. Germline values: CDR1 SGHRS, CDR2 YFSETQ. Trimming cost V 2 bases and J 4 bases; bases outside gene matches: 6. CDR3 length: 15 amino acids.

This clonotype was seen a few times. CDR3 in amino acids: CASSLNRVAGNIQYF. The DNA for the CDR3 is TGTGCCAGCAGCTTAAATCGGGTAGCGGGGAACATTCAGTACTTC. The chain employs TRBV7-2 and TRBJ2-4; TRBD2 matches at 8 bases. Germline loops: CDR1 SGHTA, CDR2 FQGNSA. This CDR3 region has 15 residues. V lost 2 bases, J lost 7 bases, and 7 bases stayed unmatched.

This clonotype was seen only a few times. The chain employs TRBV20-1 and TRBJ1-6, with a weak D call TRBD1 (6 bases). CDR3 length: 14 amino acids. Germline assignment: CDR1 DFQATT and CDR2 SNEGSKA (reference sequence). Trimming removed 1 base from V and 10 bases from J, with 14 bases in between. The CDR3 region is CSARAQAGESPLHF. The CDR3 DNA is TGCAGTGCTAGAGCTCAGGCAGGGGAGTCACCCCTCCACTTT.